The 9 T cell receptor beta chains reported below all come from one sample, sequenced in a study of blood T cell repertoires in COVID-19. The protocol was immunoSEQ multiplex PCR, while the TCRdb copy is restricted to in-frame clones and leaves out a portion. Of about 33,000 clones in the sample, around 90% are singletons; the top ten hold 6.3%. What was sequenced was peripheral blood. The receptor source for this set is a human donor in a cohort sampled during active COVID-19.

This sequence joins TRBV5-1 and TRBJ1-6; weak D call: TRBD1 (5 bases). The germline gives CDR1 SGHRS, CDR2 YFSETQ. V was shortened by 1 base and J by 8 bases, with 10 bases between the two germline ends. CDR3 size: 14 residues. The CDR3 reads CASSLSDMDSPLHF. CDR3 nucleotide sequence: TGCGCCAGCAGCTTGTCGGACATGGATTCACCCCTCCACTTT.

This clone turned up a few times. The gene calls are TRBV20-1 and TRBJ1-2; D is ambiguous. The V and J ends lost 7 bases and 12 bases respectively, with 18 bases between them. In germline, CDR1 is DFQATT, CDR2 SNEGSKA (reference sequence). The CDR3 extends over 11 amino acids. The CDR3: CSGRMASRDTF. In DNA, the CDR3 is TGCAGTGGGCGGATGGCCAGCCGTGACACCTTC.

This chain uses TRBV7-9 with TRBJ2-7; D gene unclear. CDR1 and CDR2 (germline): SEHNR, FQNEAQ (reference sequence). The V end was cut by 3 bases, the J end by 7 bases, with 7 bases between. This CDR3 has 11 amino acids. CDR3 sequence reads: CASSFADEQYF. The CDR3, as DNA: TGTGCCAGCAGCTTCGCGGATGAGCAGTACTTC.

The chain is built from TRBV18 and TRBJ1-6; tentative D call: TRBD1 (5 bases). V dropped 1 base and J dropped 7 bases, with 14 bases sitting between them. This CDR3 comprises 16 residues. Per the germline V gene, CDR1 is KGHSH and CDR2 is LQKENI. In nucleotides, the CDR3 is TGTGCCAGCTCACCACGAGATGCCTCAGGGAATTCACCCCTCCACTTT. Translated, it gives CASSPRDASGNSPLHF.

The chain uses TRBV7-2 and TRBJ2-2, with TRBD2 matching 9 bases. The CDR3 consists of 16 residues. V was clipped by 5 bases and J by 4 bases; unmatched bases: 8. CDR1 is SGHTA, CDR2 FQGNSA, per germline. The CDR3 is CASSPPPTSGTGELFF. In DNA, the CDR3 is TGTGCCAGCAGCCCCCCCCCGACTAGCGGCACCGGGGAGCTGTTTTTT.

This clone has only a few counts. The chain uses TRBV27 and TRBJ1-1, with unresolved D. Trimming removed 6 bases from V and 0 bases from J, with 14 bases in between. The germline V gene encodes CDR1 MNHEY and CDR2 SMNVEV (reference sequence). The CDR3 covers 15 residues. CDR3 protein: CASRRAGGLNTEAFF. DNA for the CDR3: TGTGCCAGCAGGCGGGCAGGCGGGTTGAACACTGAAGCTTTCTTT.

The chain has TRBV9 and TRBJ2-1, with no clear D. Germline CDR1 and CDR2: SGDLS and YYNGEE. V dropped 0 bases and J dropped 9 bases, with 10 bases sitting between them. The CDR3 contains 13 residues. This CDR3 is CASSVVYESEQFF. For the CDR3, the DNA is TGTGCCAGCAGCGTAGTATATGAGAGTGAGCAGTTCTTC. Variable domain in full (rest from reference TRBV9 and TRBJ2-1): DSGVTQTPKHLITATGQRVTLRCSPRSGDLSVYWYQQSLDQGLQFLIQYYNGEERAKGNILERFSAQQFPDLHSELNLSSLELGDSALYFCASSVVYESEQFFGPGTRLTVL.

As DNA, the CDR3 is TGTGCCAGCAGCCAACTTGGGGGGAGGAGCTCCTACGAGCAGTACTTC. Protein: CASSQLGGRSSYEQYF. The rearrangement uses TRBV3-1 (or the pseudogene TRBV3-2) and TRBJ2-7, with D possibly matching TRBD2 (6 bases). Germline V gene sequence: CDR1 LGHDT, CDR2 YNNKEL (reference sequence). The CDR3 has 16 residues. Trimming took 2 bases from V and 0 from J, leaving 14 bases between them.

V usage is TRBV7-2 and J usage is TRBJ1-4; the D is unclear. Germline assignment: CDR1 SGHTA and CDR2 FQGNSA. V shed 3 bases and J shed 5 bases, with 10 bases lying between them. This CDR3 is 14 amino acids long. This CDR3 is CASSLKSQNEKLFF. CDR3 nucleotides: TGTGCCAGCAGCTTGAAGAGCCAAAATGAAAAACTGTTTTTT. The full variable domain, completed using reference TRBV7-2 and TRBJ1-4, is GAGVSQSPSNKVTEKGKDVELRCDPISGHTALYWYRQSLGQGLEFLIYFQGNSAPDKSGLPSDRFSAERTGGSVSTLTIQRTQQEDSAVYLCASSLKSQNEKLFFGSGTQLSVL.